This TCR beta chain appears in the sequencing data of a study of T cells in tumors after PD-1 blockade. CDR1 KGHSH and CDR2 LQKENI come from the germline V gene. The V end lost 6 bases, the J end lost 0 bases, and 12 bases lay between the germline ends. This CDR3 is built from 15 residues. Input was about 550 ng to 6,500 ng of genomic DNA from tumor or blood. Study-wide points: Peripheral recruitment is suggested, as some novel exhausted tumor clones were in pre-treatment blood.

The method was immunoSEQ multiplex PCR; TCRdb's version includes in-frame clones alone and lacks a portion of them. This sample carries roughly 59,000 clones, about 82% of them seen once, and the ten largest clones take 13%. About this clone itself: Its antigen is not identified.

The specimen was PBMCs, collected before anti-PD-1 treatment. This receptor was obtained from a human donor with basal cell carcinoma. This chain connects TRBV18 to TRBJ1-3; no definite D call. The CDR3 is CASSARGTSGNTIYF. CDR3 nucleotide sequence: TGTGCCAGCTCTGCCCGGGGTACCTCTGGAAACACCATATATTTT.